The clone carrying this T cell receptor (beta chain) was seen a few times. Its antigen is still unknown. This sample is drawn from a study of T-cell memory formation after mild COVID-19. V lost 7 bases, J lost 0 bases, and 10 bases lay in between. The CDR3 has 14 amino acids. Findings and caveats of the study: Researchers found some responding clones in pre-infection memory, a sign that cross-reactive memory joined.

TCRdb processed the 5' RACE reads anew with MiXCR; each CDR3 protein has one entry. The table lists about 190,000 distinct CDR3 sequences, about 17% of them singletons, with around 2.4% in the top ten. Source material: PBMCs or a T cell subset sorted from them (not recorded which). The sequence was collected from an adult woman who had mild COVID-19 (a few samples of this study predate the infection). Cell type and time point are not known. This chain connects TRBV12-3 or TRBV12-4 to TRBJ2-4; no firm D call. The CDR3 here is CASTQTLAKNIQYF. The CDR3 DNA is TGTGCCAGCACTCAGACCTTAGCCAAAAACATTCAGTACTTC.